Listed below are T cell receptor beta chains from one sample, sequenced in a study of T cell responses to AZD1222 COVID-19 vaccine. Clones were read by immunoSEQ multiplex PCR, and TCRdb kept only the in-frame ones, dropping some. The table has approximately 140,000 clones, around nine tenths seen once; the top ten hold about 3.2%. The sample in question was peripheral blood, obtained 28 days after the second AZD1222 dose. These receptors originate from an adult who received the AZD1222 COVID-19 vaccine. The CDR3 runs from the conserved cysteine through the conserved F or W. A D gene is named only where the DNA matches it firmly. A clone size is listed for some rows: how often the clone was seen (once, few, many), or a class if it is expanded.

length,V,size,J,D,CDR3,DNA
19,TRBV5-1,NA,TRBJ2-1,TRBD2,CASSAGLAGGPGSYNEQFF,TGCGCCAGCAGCGCGGGACTAGCGGGAGGGCCGGGCTCCTACAATGAGCAGTTCTTC
14,TRBV2,NA,TRBJ2-7,TRBD2,CASSRAGGTYEQYF,TGTGCCAGCAGTAGAGCGGGAGGGACCTACGAGCAGTACTTC
13,TRBV12-3/TRBV12-4,NA,TRBJ1-2,TRBD1,CASRPGTDDGYTF,TGTGCCAGCAGACCCGGGACAGACGATGGCTACACCTTC
14,TRBV7-2,NA,TRBJ2-7,NA,CASSLGGRPYEQYF,TGTGCCAGCAGCTTAGGGGGGAGGCCCTACGAGCAGTACTTC
15,TRBV15,once,TRBJ1-4,NA,CATSRDRGINEKLFF,TGTGCCACCAGCAGAGATCGGGGGATTAATGAAAAACTGTTTTTT
16,TRBV30,NA,TRBJ2-3,NA,CAWVRTTQGVKDTQYF,TGTGCCTGGGTGAGGACTACCCAGGGAGTAAAAGATACGCAGTATTTT
12,TRBV5-1,NA,TRBJ2-3,NA,CASSLVSDTQYF,TGCGCCAGCAGCTTGGTGTCAGATACGCAGTATTTT
13,TRBV19,NA,TRBJ2-1,NA,CASSILPETEQFF,TGTGCCAGTAGTATTCTTCCGGAGACTGAGCAGTTCTTC
15,TRBV11-2,NA,TRBJ2-1,NA,CASSLGASVDNEQFF,TGTGCCAGCAGCTTAGGGGCTAGCGTGGACAATGAGCAGTTCTTC
13,TRBV6-5,NA,TRBJ1-2,NA,CASSYEGNYGYTF,TGTGCCAGCAGTTACGAGGGGAACTATGGCTACACCTTC
13,TRBV3-1/TRBV3-2,NA,TRBJ1-1,NA,CASSQEGTLEAFF,TGTGCCAGCAGCCAAGAAGGGACACTTGAAGCTTTCTTT
14,TRBV28,NA,TRBJ1-1,NA,CASSLYGLDSEAFF,TGTGCCAGCAGTTTATACGGCCTGGACTCTGAAGCTTTCTTT
11,TRBV20-1,once,TRBJ1-1,NA,CSASGPYEAFF,TGCAGTGCTAGTGGGCCATATGAAGCTTTCTTT
12,TRBV19,NA,TRBJ1-2,TRBD1,CASTGTEYGYTF,TGTGCCAGTACCGGGACAGAGTATGGCTACACCTTC
15,TRBV5-1,NA,TRBJ2-3,NA,CASSLGDGSTDTQYF,TGCGCCAGCAGCTTAGGGGACGGGAGCACAGATACGCAGTATTTT
13,TRBV10-3,NA,TRBJ2-2,NA,CAIGGGADGELFF,TGTGCCATCGGAGGAGGGGCGGACGGGGAGCTGTTTTTT
16,TRBV7-9,once,TRBJ1-3,TRBD1,CASSLVQGALGNTIYF,TGTGCCAGCAGCTTAGTGCAGGGGGCGCTTGGAAACACCATATATTTT
14,TRBV11-2,NA,TRBJ1-5,NA,CASSRGTRNQPQHF,TGTGCCAGCAGCCGCGGGACACGCAATCAGCCCCAGCATTTT
15,TRBV7-9,NA,TRBJ2-7,NA,CASSLAGSGPYEQYF,TGTGCCAGCAGCTTAGCGGGTAGCGGCCCCTACGAGCAGTACTTC
13,TRBV5-6,once,TRBJ1-2,NA,CASSLRAEYGYTF,TGTGCCAGCAGCCTGAGGGCGGAGTATGGCTACACCTTC
15,TRBV11-2,NA,TRBJ2-1,NA,CASSLDRAGYNEQFF,TGTGCCAGCAGCTTGGATAGAGCTGGGTACAATGAGCAGTTCTTC
16,TRBV7-9,NA,TRBJ1-4,NA,CASRKNDRATNEKLFF,TGTGCCAGCAGAAAAAATGACAGAGCAACTAATGAAAAACTGTTTTTT
16,TRBV21-1,NA,TRBJ2-7,NA,CASSKGSGGNSYEQYF,TGTGCCAGCAGCAAAGGGTCCGGGGGGAACTCCTACGAGCAGTACTTC
16,TRBV11-3,once,TRBJ2-1,NA,CASSLDLGGAYNEQFF,TGTGCCAGCAGCTTAGATCTTGGGGGAGCCTACAATGAGCAGTTCTTC
16,TRBV5-1,once,TRBJ2-7,TRBD2,CASSPGTSGSSYEQYF,TGCGCCAGCAGCCCCGGGACTAGCGGGAGCTCCTACGAGCAGTACTTC
13,TRBV7-9,NA,TRBJ1-1,NA,CASSLRTNTEAFF,TGTGCCAGCAGCCTCCGGACGAACACTGAAGCTTTCTTT
12,TRBV12-3/TRBV12-4,NA,TRBJ2-7,NA,CASSFYSYEQYF,TGTGCCAGCAGTTTTTACTCCTACGAGCAGTACTTC
13,TRBV12-3/TRBV12-4,few,TRBJ2-2,NA,CASTDSNTGELFF,TGTGCCAGCACTGACTCGAACACCGGGGAGCTGTTTTTT
13,TRBV2,NA,TRBJ1-1,NA,CASRGTGGTEAFF,TGTGCCAGCAGGGGAACAGGCGGTACTGAAGCTTTCTTT
12,TRBV2,NA,TRBJ1-2,NA,CASKMDNYGYTF,TGTGCCAGCAAGATGGATAACTATGGCTACACCTTC
16,TRBV9,NA,TRBJ2-2,TRBD2,CASSVVGTTNTGELFF,TGTGCCAGCAGCGTAGTTGGGACTACGAACACCGGGGAGCTGTTTTTT
16,TRBV6-1,once,TRBJ2-5,NA,CASSALPGGHQETQYF,TGTGCCAGCAGTGCCCTTCCCGGCGGGCACCAAGAGACCCAGTACTTC
19,TRBV7-2,NA,TRBJ2-5,TRBD2,CASSFVPGLAGGPKGTQYF,TGTGCCAGCAGCTTCGTCCCGGGACTAGCGGGAGGGCCAAAGGGGACCCAGTACTTC
14,TRBV24-1,NA,TRBJ2-2,TRBD1,CATSRDSYLGELFF,TGTGCCACCTCCCGGGACAGTTATTTGGGGGAGCTGTTTTTT
15,TRBV6-1,NA,TRBJ1-2,NA,CASSEAVGVPYGYTF,TGTGCCAGCAGTGAAGCCGTAGGAGTTCCTTATGGCTACACCTTC
17,TRBV10-3,NA,TRBJ1-5,NA,CAISESGRGNSNQPQHF,TGTGCCATCAGTGAGTCGGGGAGGGGGAATAGCAATCAGCCCCAGCATTTT
16,TRBV6-1,NA,TRBJ2-1,TRBD2,CASSGYGTSGRATRFF,TGTGCCAGCAGTGGATACGGGACTAGCGGGAGGGCTACCCGGTTCTTC
16,TRBV7-9,NA,TRBJ2-1,TRBD1,CASSSTGDRDYNEQFF,TGTGCCAGCAGCTCGACAGGAGACAGGGACTACAATGAGCAGTTCTTC